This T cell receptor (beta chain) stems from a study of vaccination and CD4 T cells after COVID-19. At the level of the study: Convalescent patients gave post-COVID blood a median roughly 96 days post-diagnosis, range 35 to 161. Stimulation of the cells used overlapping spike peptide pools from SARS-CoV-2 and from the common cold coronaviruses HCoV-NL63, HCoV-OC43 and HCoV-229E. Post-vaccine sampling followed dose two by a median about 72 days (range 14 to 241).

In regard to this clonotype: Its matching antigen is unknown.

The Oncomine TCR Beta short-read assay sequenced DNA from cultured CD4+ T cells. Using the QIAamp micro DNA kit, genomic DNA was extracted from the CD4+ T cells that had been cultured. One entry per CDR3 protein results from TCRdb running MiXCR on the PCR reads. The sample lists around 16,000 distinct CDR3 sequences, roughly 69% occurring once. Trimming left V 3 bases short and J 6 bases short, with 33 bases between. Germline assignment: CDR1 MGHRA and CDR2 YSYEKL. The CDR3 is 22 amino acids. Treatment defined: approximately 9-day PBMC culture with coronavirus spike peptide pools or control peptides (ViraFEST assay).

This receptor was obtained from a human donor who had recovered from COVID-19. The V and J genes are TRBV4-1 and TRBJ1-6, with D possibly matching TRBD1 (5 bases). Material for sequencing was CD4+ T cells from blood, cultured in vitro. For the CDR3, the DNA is TGCGCCAGCAGCCACTCCGGAAGGGGTCCGTCGTCCTCAGCCCCCTCTAATTCACCCCTCCACTTT. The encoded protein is CASSHSGRGPSSSAPSNSPLHF.